This T cell receptor (beta chain) was found in a study of cytomegalovirus exposure and HLA in healthy donors. Points from the study as a whole: In most subjects, TCR beta sequences reportedly gave accurate predictions of HLA-A and HLA-B alleles.

PCR employed 60 Vbeta and 13 Jbeta primers. The protocol was immunoSEQ multiplex PCR, while the TCRdb copy is restricted to in-frame clones and leaves out a portion. Among approximately 120,000 clones listed, around 84% were seen once. This clone was counted only a few times. Its antigen is not identified. Looked up from germline, CDR1 is SGHTA and CDR2 is FQGNSA. V gave up 2 bases and J gave up 2 bases, with 7 bases separating them. The CDR3 runs 13 residues. The chain has TRBV7-2 and TRBJ2-7; perhaps TRBD1 as D (6 bases). Material: PBMCs. The source of this sequence is a young man in good health and CMV-seronegative. The CDR3 sequence is CASSLRDTYEQYF. CDR3 coding DNA: TGTGCCAGCAGCTTAAGGGACACCTACGAGCAGTACTTC.